These 2 T cell receptor beta chains came from one sample sequenced in a study of shared clonotypes between healthy human individuals. Produced via immunoSEQ multiplex PCR; TCRdb's table is partial and in-frame only. The table has about a million clones, about 80% seen once. The sequencing sample was made of memory CD4+ T cells from PBMCs. Subset specified: CD45RA-negative fraction. The receptors stem from a man between 18 and 35 years old in good health. Some clones in this sample may be carry-over from other donors' samples.

The chain is built from TRBV14 and TRBJ2-1; TRBD2 is a possible D gene (6 bases). The ends were cut back, 1 base at V and 5 bases at J, with 15 bases in the middle. Germline loops: CDR1 SGHDN, CDR2 FVKESK. The CDR3 is made up of 16 amino acids. CDR3 in DNA: TGTGCCAGCAGCCAAGTAGGAGGGAGGAATAACAATGAGCAGTTCTTC. This translates into CASSQVGGRNNNEQFF.

The J gene is TRBJ2-7, the V gene TRBV18; 13 bases match TRBD2. This CDR3 region has 17 residues. From germline, CDR1 is KGHSH and CDR2 LQKENI. V was clipped by 3 bases and J by 6 bases; unmatched bases: 11. CDR3 region: CASSPGTGLAGVGEQYF. The CDR3 DNA sequence: TGTGCCAGCTCACCGGGGACCGGACTAGCGGGAGTGGGCGAGCAGTACTTC.